This TCR beta chain was sequenced during a study of blood T cell repertoires in COVID-19. About the research overall: Sites in the United States, Italy and Spain provided acute and convalescent COVID-19 samples.

The CDR3 is 13 amino acids. V was clipped by 1 base and J by 8 bases, with 11 bases between them. CDR1 is SGHTA and CDR2 is FQGNSA in the germline V gene. Ages ranged from about 18 to 100 years, with residence in 24 US areas. Either two negative PCRs, clearance, or symptom resolution qualified Cohort 3 donors as recovered. In the authors' workflow: Estimation of nucleated cell counts relied on the amplification of reference gene primers. Sequencing was performed with immunoSEQ multiplex PCR; in TCRdb, only in-frame clones are kept and a portion is missing. V and J calls and clone size follow that table, whereas D and trimming were derived from the DNA. The sample has almost 250,000 clones; more than 75% are singletons.

The J gene is TRBJ1-1, the V gene TRBV7-2; D is perhaps TRBD1 (6 bases). Specimen: PBMCs or T cells enriched from blood (not recorded which). This sequence was found in a woman in her 50s who had recovered from COVID-19. The CDR3, as DNA: TGTGCCAGCAGCTTAGATTGGACAGACGAAGCTTTCTTT. It codes for CASSLDWTDEAFF.